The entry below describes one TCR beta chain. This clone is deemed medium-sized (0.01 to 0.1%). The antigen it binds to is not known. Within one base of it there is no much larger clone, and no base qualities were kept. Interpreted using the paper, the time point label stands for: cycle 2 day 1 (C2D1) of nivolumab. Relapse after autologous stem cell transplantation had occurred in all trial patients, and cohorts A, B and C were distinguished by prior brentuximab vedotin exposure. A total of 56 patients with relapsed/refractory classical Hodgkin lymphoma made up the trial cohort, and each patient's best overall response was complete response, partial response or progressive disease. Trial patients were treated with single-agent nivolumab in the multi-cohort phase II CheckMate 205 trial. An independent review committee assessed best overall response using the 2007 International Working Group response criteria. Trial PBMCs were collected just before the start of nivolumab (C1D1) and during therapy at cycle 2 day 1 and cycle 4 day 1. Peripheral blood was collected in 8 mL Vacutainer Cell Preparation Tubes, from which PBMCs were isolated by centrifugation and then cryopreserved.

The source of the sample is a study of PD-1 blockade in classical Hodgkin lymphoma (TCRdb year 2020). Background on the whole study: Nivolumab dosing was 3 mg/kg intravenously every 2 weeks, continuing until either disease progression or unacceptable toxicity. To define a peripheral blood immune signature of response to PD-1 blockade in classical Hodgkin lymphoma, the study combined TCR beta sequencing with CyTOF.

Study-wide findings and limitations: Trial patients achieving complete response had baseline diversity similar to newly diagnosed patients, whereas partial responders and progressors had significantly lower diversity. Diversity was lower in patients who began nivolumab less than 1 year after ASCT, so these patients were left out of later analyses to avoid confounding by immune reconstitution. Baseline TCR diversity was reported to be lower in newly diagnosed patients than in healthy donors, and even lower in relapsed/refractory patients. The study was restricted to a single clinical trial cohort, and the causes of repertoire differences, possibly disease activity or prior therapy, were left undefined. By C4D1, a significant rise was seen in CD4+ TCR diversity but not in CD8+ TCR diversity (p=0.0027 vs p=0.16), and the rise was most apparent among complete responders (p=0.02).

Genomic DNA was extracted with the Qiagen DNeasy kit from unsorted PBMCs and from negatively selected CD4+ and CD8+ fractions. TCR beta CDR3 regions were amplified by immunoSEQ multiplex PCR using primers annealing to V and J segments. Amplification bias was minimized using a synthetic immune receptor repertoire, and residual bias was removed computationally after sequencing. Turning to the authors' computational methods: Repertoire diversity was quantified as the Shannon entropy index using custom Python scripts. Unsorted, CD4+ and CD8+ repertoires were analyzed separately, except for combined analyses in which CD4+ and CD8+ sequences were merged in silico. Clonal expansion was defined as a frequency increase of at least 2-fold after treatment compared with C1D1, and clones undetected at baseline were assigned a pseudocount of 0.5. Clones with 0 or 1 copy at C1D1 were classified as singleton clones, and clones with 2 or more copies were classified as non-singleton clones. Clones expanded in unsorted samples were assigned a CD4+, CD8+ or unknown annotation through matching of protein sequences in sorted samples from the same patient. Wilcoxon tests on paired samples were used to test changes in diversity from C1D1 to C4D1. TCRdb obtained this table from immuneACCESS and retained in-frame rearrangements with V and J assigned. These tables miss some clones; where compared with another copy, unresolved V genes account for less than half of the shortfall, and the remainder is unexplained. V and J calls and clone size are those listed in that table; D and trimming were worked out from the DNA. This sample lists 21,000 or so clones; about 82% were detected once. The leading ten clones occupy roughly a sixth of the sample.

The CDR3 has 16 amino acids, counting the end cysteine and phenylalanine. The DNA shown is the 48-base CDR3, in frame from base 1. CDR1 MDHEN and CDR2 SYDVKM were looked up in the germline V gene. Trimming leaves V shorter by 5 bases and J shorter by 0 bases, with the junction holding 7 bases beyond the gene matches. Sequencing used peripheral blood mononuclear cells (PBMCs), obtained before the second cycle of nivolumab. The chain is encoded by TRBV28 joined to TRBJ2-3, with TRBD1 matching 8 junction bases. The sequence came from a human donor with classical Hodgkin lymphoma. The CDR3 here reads CASSPLNRGSTDTQYF. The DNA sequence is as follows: TGTGCCAGCAGTCCTCTTAACAGGGGGAGCACAGATACGCAGTATTTT.